What follows are 31 T cell receptor beta chains derived from one specimen sequenced in a study of blood T cell repertoires in COVID-19. Sequencing used immunoSEQ multiplex PCR; TCRdb keeps in-frame clones, though not all of them. The sample lists over 300,000 clones, 80% to 90% occurring once. The sample comprised PBMCs or T cells enriched from blood (not recorded which). The receptor set was obtained from a woman aged 18 to 35 who had recovered from COVID-19.

This chain uses TRBV4-1 with TRBJ1-1; D call uncertain. With 3 bases removed from V and 14 bases from J, the gap between germline ends came to 13 bases. The CDR3 has 11 amino acids. Per germline, CDR1 MGHRA and CDR2 YSYEKL. CDR3 DNA sequence: TGCGCCAGCAGCCACGGGAAGGCAACCTTCTTT. Translated, it gives CASSHGKATFF.

This clone has a single count. The chain is built from TRBV5-4 and TRBJ2-5; TRBD2 matches 7 bases. This CDR3 region has 15 residues. CDR1 and CDR2 (germline): SGHNT, YYREEE (reference sequence). Trimming removed 4 bases from V and 5 bases from J; junction bases left unmatched: 11. CDR3 in DNA: TGTGCCAGCAGCCTTGGGGACTACTATGAGGAGACCCAGTACTTC. The encoded protein is CASSLGDYYEETQYF.

The chain employs TRBV15 and TRBJ2-7; TRBD1 aligns across 10 bases. V was clipped by 6 bases and J by 6 bases; unmatched bases: 2. There are 12 residues in the CDR3. Germline-derived CDR1 and CDR2 are LNHNV and YYDKDF (reference sequence). As DNA, the CDR3 is TGTGCCACCAGAGGGACAGGGGCCGAGCAGTACTTC. It translates to CATRGTGAEQYF.

The chain joins TRBV10-3 to TRBJ2-2; possible D gene TRBD2, 5 bases. Between the trimmed V and J ends, which lost 6 bases and 6 bases, there was a span of 8 bases. Per germline, CDR1 ENHRY and CDR2 SYGVKD. The CDR3 length is 12 residues. The CDR3 loop reads CAIREVAGELFF. CDR3 sequence (DNA): TGTGCCATCAGGGAGGTCGCCGGGGAGCTGTTTTTT.

J is TRBJ2-4 and V is TRBV3-1 (or the pseudogene TRBV3-2); 13 positions match TRBD2. This CDR3 contains 22 residues. V lost 0 bases to trimming and J lost 0 bases; unmatched junction nucleotides: 14. Germline V lookup: CDR1 LGHDT, CDR2 YNNKEL (reference sequence). The CDR3 protein is CASSQDALGGLAGLIAKNIQYF. In nucleotides, the CDR3 is TGTGCCAGCAGCCAAGATGCGTTGGGGGGACTAGCGGGACTCATAGCCAAAAACATTCAGTACTTC.

This chain links TRBV3-1 (or the pseudogene TRBV3-2) with TRBJ1-1; 9 nucleotides line up with TRBD1. V lost 3 bases and J lost 6; bases outside the gene matches: 8. Per the germline V gene, CDR1 is LGHDT and CDR2 is YNNKEL (reference sequence). The CDR3 runs 15 residues. For the CDR3, the DNA is TGTGCCAGCAGCCACCAACAGGGGGCCGCCGCTGAAGCTTTCTTT. Residues: CASSHQQGAAAEAFF.

V is TRBV5-6 and J is TRBJ1-2, with D uncertain. This CDR3 is built from 14 residues. Trimming pared 3 bases from V and 1 base from J, leaving 10 bases between. Germline V CDR1 and CDR2: SGHDT, YYEEEE. The chain's CDR3 is CASSSIGLNYGYTF. CDR3 bases: TGTGCCAGCAGCTCGATCGGACTTAACTATGGCTACACCTTC.

The chain carries TRBV6-1 and TRBJ2-7, with 11 bases aligning to TRBD2. The CDR3 length is 16 residues. Germline V lookup: CDR1 MNHNS, CDR2 SASEGT. With 0 bases clipped from V and 7 bases from J, the junction kept 8 bases outside the gene matches. The CDR3 DNA is TGTGCCAGCAGTGAAGCGATAGCGGGAGGGTCTAGTGAGCAGTACTTC. Translating gives CASSEAIAGGSSEQYF.

CDR3 region: CASSPIQGTSNQPQHF. The CDR3 DNA reads TGTGCCAGCTCACCCATACAGGGCACGAGCAATCAGCCCCAGCATTTT. The gene calls are TRBV18 and TRBJ1-5; possibly TRBD1 for D (6 bases). CDR3 length equals 16 residues. The germline gives CDR1 KGHSH, CDR2 LQKENI. The V end lost 3 bases, the J end lost 1 base, and 13 bases lay between the germline ends.

This clone came up a few times. V and J are TRBV24-1 and TRBJ1-6, with 7 bases matching TRBD1. The V gene end was trimmed by 9 bases and the J gene end by 5 bases; junction bases not matched to a gene: 3. The CDR3 totals 13 residues. The germline V gene has CDR1 KGHDR and CDR2 SFDVKD. The CDR3 region is CATLDRDNSPLHF. CDR3 sequence (DNA): TGTGCCACCCTAGACAGGGATAATTCACCCCTCCACTTT.

This clone is a singleton in its sample. This chain connects TRBV10-3 to TRBJ2-7; 9 nucleotides align to TRBD1. The CDR3 consists of 15 residues. Germline lookup yields CDR1 ENHRY and CDR2 SYGVKD. The ends lost 5 bases at V and 5 bases at J; junction bases unmatched: 10. In nucleotides, the CDR3 is TGTGCCATCAGTCCTCCGGGACAGGGTAGGAACGAGCAGTACTTC. Encoded protein: CAISPPGQGRNEQYF.

The rearrangement links TRBV7-2 to TRBJ1-3; D perhaps matches TRBD1 (5 bases). This CDR3 is built from 16 residues. V lost 5 bases and J 4 bases, leaving 18 bases between the germline ends. Germline assignment: CDR1 SGHTA and CDR2 FQGNSA. The CDR3 sequence: CASSPSTWGAGNTIYF. For the CDR3, the DNA is TGTGCCAGCAGCCCTTCGACTTGGGGCGCCGGAAACACCATATATTTT.

V and J are TRBV4-1 and TRBJ2-1; TRBD2 agrees at 9 bases. The length of the CDR3 is 19 residues. Trimming removed 5 bases from V and 5 bases from J; junction bases left unmatched: 19. Germline CDR1 is MGHRA and CDR2 is YSYEKL. CDR3 protein: CASSSIPPRVAGEDNEQFF. The CDR3 coding sequence is TGCGCCAGCAGCTCTATTCCCCCCCGGGTAGCGGGAGAAGACAATGAGCAGTTCTTC.

The genes are TRBV9 and TRBJ2-1, with 7 bases identical to TRBD1. The CDR3 runs to 15 residues. Germline V gene lookup returns CDR1 SGDLS and CDR2 YYNGEE. J was trimmed by 5 bases and V by 0 bases; bases with no gene match: 5. The CDR3 sequence: CASSVGQGTDNEQFF. CDR3 nucleotides: TGTGCCAGCAGCGTAGGTCAGGGGACAGACAATGAGCAGTTCTTC.

This chain uses TRBV5-6 with TRBJ2-7, with D possibly matching TRBD2 (7 bases). CDR1 and CDR2 from the germline V gene are SGHDT and YYEEEE. This CDR3 region has 16 residues. V lost 2 bases and J lost 0, with 15 bases in between. CDR3 protein: CASSFGPGGTSYEQYF. DNA for the CDR3: TGTGCCAGCAGCTTTGGGCCGGGGGGCACCTCCTACGAGCAGTACTTC. Complete variable domain (other parts from reference TRBV5-6 and TRBJ2-7): DAGVTQSPTHLIKTRGQQVTLRCSPKSGHDTVSWYQQALGQGPQFIFQYYEEEERQRGNFPDRFSGHQFPNYSSELNVNALLLGDSALYLCASSFGPGGTSYEQYFGPGTRLTVT.

The chain links TRBV25-1 to TRBJ2-1; 10 bases map to TRBD2. The germline gives CDR1 MGHDK, CDR2 SYGVNS. Germline trimming cut 7 bases from V and 4 bases from J; bases unmatched to any gene: 7. CDR3 size: 15 residues. The CDR3 DNA sequence: TGTGCCAGCATTCGACTAGCGGGCTCATACAATGAGCAGTTCTTC. The encoded protein is CASIRLAGSYNEQFF.

V usage is TRBV7-3 and J usage is TRBJ1-1; the match to TRBD1 covers 8 bases. The CDR3 runs 16 residues. Trimming took 6 bases from V and 0 from J; bases not matched to a gene: 9. CDR1 is SGHTA, CDR2 FQGTGA, per germline. In DNA, the CDR3 is TGTGCCAGCAGTTTCACAGGGGGTGTCTTGAACACTGAAGCTTTCTTT. It encodes CASSFTGGVLNTEAFF.

The chain carries TRBV6-5 and TRBJ1-1, with 9 bases fitting TRBD1. The V segment lost 2 bases and the J segment 2 bases; nucleotides outside the gene matches: 3. CDR1 MNHEY and CDR2 SVGAGI come from the germline V gene. The CDR3 has 15 residues. This CDR3 reads CASSYTGGVNTEAFF. The CDR3, as DNA: TGTGCCAGCAGTTACACAGGGGGCGTTAACACTGAAGCTTTCTTT.

V usage is TRBV28 and J usage is TRBJ1-1, with D possibly matching TRBD1 (6 bases). V was cut by 3 bases and J by 4 bases, with 12 bases left in between. CDR1 and CDR2 from the germline V gene are MDHEN and SYDVKM. The CDR3 spans 14 residues. The CDR3 coding sequence is TGTGCCAGCAGTTTCCTCACAGGGAGCACTGAAGCTTTCTTT. Translation: CASSFLTGSTEAFF.

The chain employs TRBV7-6 and TRBJ2-1; 9 nucleotides agree with TRBD2. The germline CDR1 and CDR2 sequences are SGHVS and FNYEAQ. The CDR3 covers 16 residues. With V trimmed by 6 bases and J by 1 base, 7 bases remained unmatched. The CDR3 sequence is CASSRLAETSYNEQFF. CDR3 bases: TGTGCCAGCAGTCGACTAGCGGAGACTTCCTACAATGAGCAGTTCTTC.

The chain employs TRBV27 and TRBJ1-1, with TRBD1 matching over 7 bases. The CDR3 length is 13 residues. The germline V gene encodes CDR1 MNHEY and CDR2 SMNVEV (reference sequence). V shed 4 bases, J shed 2 bases, and the junction held 1 base outside the gene matches. The CDR3 DNA reads as TGTGCCAGCAGTTGGGACAGTAACACTGAAGCTTTCTTT. It yields the protein CASSWDSNTEAFF.

This sequence joins TRBV27 and TRBJ2-2; TRBD1 aligns across 8 bases. CDR3 length: 14 residues. The germline CDR1 and CDR2 sequences are MNHEY and SMNVEV (reference sequence). The V gene end was trimmed by 8 bases and the J gene end by 6 bases; junction bases not matched to a gene: 8. CDR3 coding DNA: TGTGCCAGCGCCCGGGGACAGGAGGCCGGGGAGCTGTTTTTT. It yields the protein CASARGQEAGELFF.

V is TRBV19 and J is TRBJ2-1; 9 positions agree with TRBD2. Germline CDR1 reads LNHDA; CDR2 reads SQIVND (reference sequence). The CDR3 sequence is 16 residues long. The V segment lost 4 bases and the J segment 7 bases; nucleotides outside the gene matches: 11. CDR3 region: CASSTRPSGATNEQFF. The CDR3 DNA reads TGTGCCAGTAGTACCCGTCCTAGCGGGGCAACTAATGAGCAGTTCTTC.

This rearrangement joins TRBV11-2 to TRBJ1-1; D not certain. Trimming cost V 1 base and J 0 bases, with 9 bases left between them. This CDR3 contains 15 residues. Germline CDR1 and CDR2: SGHAT and FQNNGV. CDR3 residues: CASSLVGYMNTEAFF. The CDR3 region has the DNA TGTGCCAGCAGCTTAGTTGGTTACATGAACACTGAAGCTTTCTTT.

The chain couples TRBV5-6 to TRBJ2-7; TRBD2 agrees at 10 bases. Germline V gives CDR1 SGHDT, CDR2 YYEEEE. The CDR3 spans 16 residues. The J segment lost 6 bases and the V segment lost 0 bases, leaving 9 bases of the junction unmatched. The chain's CDR3 is CASSLEVAGGPSEQYF. CDR3 nucleotide sequence: TGTGCCAGCAGCTTGGAGGTAGCGGGGGGCCCGAGCGAGCAGTACTTC.

The V call is TRBV19, the J call TRBJ2-5; 7 nucleotides agree with TRBD2. The CDR3 runs 14 residues. Germline V gene lookup returns CDR1 LNHDA and CDR2 SQIVND (reference sequence). With 5 bases clipped from V and 5 bases from J, the junction kept 8 bases outside the gene matches. CDR3: CASSPWTSRETQYF. The CDR3 nucleotides read TGTGCCAGTAGTCCATGGACTAGTCGTGAGACCCAGTACTTC.

The chain carries TRBV7-9 and TRBJ2-1; TRBD1 is a possible D gene (5 bases). The length of the CDR3 is 14 residues. V lost 1 base and J lost 8, with 12 bases in between. Germline-derived CDR1 and CDR2 are SEHNR and FQNEAQ (reference sequence). The CDR3 DNA is TGTGCCAGCAGCTTAGGTGCAGGGTCCCATGAGCAGTTCTTC. Its protein product is CASSLGAGSHEQFF.

This clone was counted a single time. CDR3 region: CASSPAVDVYGYTF. The CDR3 DNA sequence: TGTGCCAGCAGCCCGGCGGTGGATGTCTATGGCTACACCTTC. The chain carries TRBV5-8 and TRBJ1-2; D unclear. The CDR3 runs 14 residues. Germline assignment: CDR1 SGHTS and CDR2 YDEGEE. Trimming pared 4 bases from V and 4 bases from J, leaving 14 bases between.

The CDR3: CASRSEWVTGGEQFF. CDR3 sequence (DNA): TGTGCCAGCAGGTCCGAATGGGTCACCGGAGGTGAGCAGTTCTTC. The chain carries TRBV2 and TRBJ2-1, with D perhaps TRBD2 (5 bases). The germline CDR1 and CDR2 sequences are SNHLY and FYNNEI. V shed 6 bases and J shed 9 bases, with 21 bases lying between them. The CDR3 loop spans 15 amino acids.

The CDR3 here is CASSSLGAGRGYGYTF. In DNA, the CDR3 is TGTGCCAGCAGTTCATTAGGGGCAGGAAGGGGATATGGCTACACCTTC. This chain joins TRBV27 and TRBJ1-2; D possibly corresponds to TRBD1 (5 bases). The CDR3 spans 16 residues. V lost 4 bases and J lost 5, with 20 bases in between. CDR1 MNHEY and CDR2 SMNVEV come from the germline V gene (reference sequence).

This chain joins TRBV27 and TRBJ1-6; no clear D. Deletions cut 6 bases from V and 10 bases from J, with 13 bases between. Germline CDR1 MNHEY, CDR2 SMNVEV (reference sequence). The CDR3 consists of 13 residues. The chain's CDR3 is CASRSGLYSPLHF. In nucleotides, the CDR3 is TGTGCCAGCAGGTCAGGTTTGTACTCACCCCTCCACTTT.